Below are 14 T cell receptor beta chains sequenced from a single sample in a study of tumor and adjacent non-tumor tissue in lung cancer. This sample's RNA came from whole unsorted tissue. TCRbeta libraries were built with three rounds of nested PCR, modified from ARM-PCR. TCRdb reanalysed the multiplex PCR reads using MiXCR and keeps one entry per CDR3 protein. This table has more than 85,000 distinct CDR3 sequences, about 61% appearing once. Material for sequencing was lung tumor tissue. All receptors come from a man between 70 and 80 years old with non-small cell lung cancer.

Worth noting for this clonotype: Since no conserved phenylalanine or tryptophan closes the CDR3, a read error is the likely cause. The chain joins TRBV11-2 to TRBJ2-7; 9 bases line up with TRBD1. From germline, CDR1 is SGHAT and CDR2 FQNNGV. This CDR3 has 15 residues. The CDR3 protein is CACSLDRGQGNEQYS. The CDR3 DNA reads as TGCGCCTGCAGCTTAGATCGGGGACAGGGTAACGAGCAGTACTCC.

Many counts were recorded for this clonotype. The chain combines TRBV29-1 with TRBJ2-2; 12 nucleotides align to TRBD2. The CDR3 is 15 amino acids. Germline loops: CDR1 SQVTM, CDR2 ANQGSEA. The junction had 3 bases not matched to a gene; V was cut back by 5 bases and J by 2 bases. The DNA for the CDR3 is TGCAGCGTTAGACTAGCGGGGGATAACACCGGGGAGCTGTTTTTT. It translates to CSVRLAGDNTGELFF.

This clonotype was seen ten or more times. The rearrangement joins TRBV29-1 to TRBJ2-1, with 9 bases fitting TRBD1. The CDR3 loop spans 14 amino acids. Losses at the gene ends were 7 bases for V and 3 bases for J; bases not matched to a gene: 7. Germline-derived CDR1 and CDR2 are SQVTM and ANQGSEA. CDR3 sequence reads: CSADGQGNYNEQFF. The DNA of the CDR3 is TGCAGCGCTGATGGACAGGGGAACTACAATGAGCAGTTCTTC.

For this clonotype: Just one base apart from a much larger clone, this may be a read error. The chain recombines TRBV14 with TRBJ2-5; unclear D gene. V gave up 7 bases and J gave up 2 bases, with 14 bases separating them. This CDR3 has 14 residues. The germline CDR1 and CDR2 sequences are SGHDN and FVKESK. CDR3 in DNA: TGTGCCAGCAACTACCTAGGAGTGCAAGAGACCCAGTACTTC. Translated: CASNYLGVQETQYF. The whole variable domain, filled in from reference TRBV14 and TRBJ2-5, reads EAGVTQFPSHSVIEKGQTVTLRCDPISGHDNLYWYRRVMGKEIKFLLHFVKESKQDESGMPNNRFLAERTGGTYSTLKVQPAELEDSGVYFCASNYLGVQETQYFGPGTRLLVL.

The rearrangement joins TRBV12-3 or TRBV12-4 to TRBJ2-7; 7 positions match TRBD2. The CDR3 is 13 residues long. Trimming removed 3 bases from V and 7 bases from J; junction bases left unmatched: 6. CDR3 DNA sequence: TGTGCCAGCAGTTTGAGCCAGCGGGATGAGCAGTACTTC. Residues: CASSLSQRDEQYF.

This rearrangement joins TRBV28 to TRBJ2-5; no reliable D call. The CDR3 is made up of 11 amino acids. V was clipped by 6 bases and J by 4 bases, with 6 bases between them. The germline gives CDR1 MDHEN, CDR2 SYDVKM. The CDR3 reads CASRGVETQYF. The CDR3 coding sequence is TGTGCCAGCAGGGGCGTAGAGACCCAGTACTTC.

Worth noting for this clonotype: At one boundary the junction diverges from the germline segment, which might be a read error. J is TRBJ2-1 and V is TRBV5-5, with 8 bases aligning to TRBD2. Germline values: CDR1 SGHKS, CDR2 YYEKEE (reference sequence). This CDR3 contains 15 residues. CDR3 loop: CASSFPGGENNEQFF. CDR3 nucleotides: TGTGCCAGTAGCTTTCCCGGGGGGGAGAACAATGAGCAGTTCTTC. Supplemented by reference TRBV5-5 and TRBJ2-1, the full variable domain reads DAGVTQSPTHLIKTRGQQVTLRCSPISGHKSVSWYQQVLGQGPQFIFQYYEKEERGRGNFPDRFSARQFPNYSSELNVNALLLGDSALYLCASSFPGGENNEQFFGPGTRLTVL.

With respect to this clonotype: Being one base from a much bigger clone, this may be a read error. The chain is built from TRBV6-6 and TRBJ1-2; no reliable D call. Per germline, CDR1 MNHNY and CDR2 SVGAGI (reference sequence). The CDR3 loop spans 13 amino acids. The CDR3 coding sequence is TGTGCCAGCAGGACCGAGGCTAACTGTGGCTACACCTTC. Its translation is CASRTEANCGYTF.

This clonotype was picked up one time. Germline and junction disagree at one end, which may indicate a read error. The chain combines TRBV6-2 or TRBV6-3 with TRBJ1-5, with a weak D call TRBD1 (5 bases). The germline gives CDR1 MNHEY, CDR2 SVGEGT. The CDR3 has 14 amino acids. The CDR3 bases are TGTGCCAGCAGTTACGGGGGGGTCAATCAGCCCCACCATTTT. This encodes CASSYGGVNQPHHF.

Turning to this clonotype: The junction and the germline gene differ at one end; a read error may be behind it. The J gene is TRBJ1-1, the V gene TRBV6-6, with D unresolved. Germline-derived CDR1 and CDR2 are MNHNY and SVGAGI (reference sequence). The CDR3 is made up of 14 amino acids. This chain's CDR3 is CASSPGSKRAEALF. Here the CDR3 DNA reads TGTGCCAGCAGTCCCGGTAGTAAGAGGGCTGAGGCTCTCTTT.

Worth noting for this clonotype: One end of the junction is discordant with germline, which a read error may explain. The chain employs TRBV10-3 and TRBJ2-5; D is unresolved. This CDR3 is built from 14 residues. Germline V gene lookup returns CDR1 ENHRY and CDR2 SYGVKD. CDR3 region: CAISENDPQETQYF. The CDR3, as DNA: TGTGCTATCAGTGAGAACGATCCTCAAGAGACCCAGTACTTC.

This clonotype was detected only once. The chain is built from TRBV11-2 and TRBJ1-5; D remains unclear. Trimming pared 7 bases from V and 6 bases from J, leaving 13 bases between. CDR3 size: 13 residues. Germline V gene data show CDR1 as SGHAT and CDR2 as FQNNGV. Written as DNA, the CDR3 is TGTGCCAGCAATTTGACTCTGGGTCAGCCCCAGCATTTT. It codes for CASNLTLGQPQHF.

The chain has TRBV5-1 and TRBJ2-3, with 9 bases lining up with TRBD2. With 5 bases clipped from V and 6 bases from J, the junction kept 7 bases outside the gene matches. Germline loops: CDR1 SGHRS, CDR2 YFSETQ. The CDR3 sequence is 14 residues long. CDR3 protein: CASSPGLARDTQYF. CDR3 sequence (DNA): TGCGCCAGCAGTCCAGGACTAGCGAGGGATACGCAGTATTTT.

Points on this clonotype: The junction and the germline gene differ at one end; a read error may be behind it. CDR3 sequence reads: CANVASVSDERYF. The DNA for the CDR3 is TGTGCCAACGTTGCTAGCGTTTCGGACGAGCGGTACTTC. The chain combines TRBV10-3 with TRBJ2-7; D might be TRBD2 (6 bases). CDR3 length: 13 amino acids. CDR1 and CDR2 (germline): ENHRY, SYGVKD.